The rows below give T cell receptor beta chains drawn from one sample of a study of T-cell reconstitution after alpha-beta-depleted transplantation in children. In TCRdb, the PCR reads were re-called with MiXCR into one record per CDR3 protein. The table records 450,000 to 600,000 distinct CDR3 sequences, approximately 13% of them present only once. The sample here was PBMCs, mostly from graft donor cells, taken 360 days after TCRalphabeta/CD19-depleted stem cell transplant. The receptors come from a male patient aged 10 to 17 who had a stem cell transplant for acute myeloid leukemia, so the T cells may come from the graft donor. Each CDR3 is given with its conserved first and last residue. The D gene is left open where the match is weak. Size is omitted from some rows. Given values are once, few, many or a class for expanded clones.

v_gene,abundance,d_gene,j_gene,CDR3nt,CDR3aa
TRBV20-1,.,.,TRBJ2-1,TGCAGTGCAATAGTTAGCGTCCCCTACAATGAGCAGTTCTTC,CSAIVSVPYNEQFF
TRBV28,.,TRBD1,TRBJ2-1,TGTGCCAGCAGTTTACCGGGACAGGCTCTCATTTTC,CASSLPGQALIF
TRBV5-5,few,.,TRBJ2-7,TGTGCCAGCAGCTTGGCGGGATCGGGGCGTGAGCAGTACTTC,CASSLAGSGREQYF
TRBV2,.,TRBD2,TRBJ2-5,TGTGCCAGCAGGGTCAGACGACTAGCGGAAGAGACCCAGTACTTC,CASRVRRLAEETQYF
TRBV29-1,few,TRBD1,TRBJ2-7,TGCAGCGTCCGCGGTGGCAGGGGGCCCTACGAGCAGTACTTC,CSVRGGRGPYEQYF
TRBV7-2,few,TRBD2,TRBJ2-4,TGTGCCAGCAGCAAGGGACTAGCGGGAGATTTGGCCAAAAACATTCAGTACTTC,CASSKGLAGDLAKNIQYF
TRBV10-3,medium-sized,.,TRBJ2-2,TGTGCCATCCCGTGGAGCCAGGGTAACACCGGGGAGCTGTTTTTT,CAIPWSQGNTGELFF
TRBV4-3,.,.,TRBJ1-1,TGCGCCAGCAGCCTCCGGGGGCAGACCCCGTGGAACACTGAAGCTTTCTTT,CASSLRGQTPWNTEAFF
TRBV29-1,.,TRBD1,TRBJ1-2,TGCAGCGTCTCTTCCGGGACAGGGGGAAACCATGGCTACACCTTC,CSVSSGTGGNHGYTF
TRBV30,few,TRBD2,TRBJ2-1,TGTGCCTGGAGTGTACGGCTAGCGGGAGGCGTGAGAAGCTCCTACAATGAGCAGTTCTTC,CAWSVRLAGGVRSSYNEQFF
TRBV15,.,.,TRBJ2-2,TGTGCCACCAGCACAAACGGGGAGCTGTTTTTT,CATSTNGELFF
TRBV6-1,.,.,TRBJ2-3,TGTGCCAGCAGACCGCAGGGCAGAGGCACAGATACGCAGTATTTT,CASRPQGRGTDTQYF
TRBV30,few,TRBD1,TRBJ1-2,TGTGCCTGGAGGCCAGGGGGCATTGGCTACACCTTC,CAWRPGGIGYTF
TRBV5-1,.,TRBD2,TRBJ2-7,TGCGCCAGCAGCTTGTTGACGGGAGGGCCTGTCGAGCAGTACTTC,CASSLLTGGPVEQYF
TRBV29-1,.,TRBD2,TRBJ2-7,TGCAGCGTTGAAGGGGGGACTAGCGGCTCCTACGAGCAGTACTTC,CSVEGGTSGSYEQYF
TRBV7-9,few,.,TRBJ2-5,TGTGCCAGCAGCCCCACAGGATCCCTATGGGAGACCCAGTACTTC,CASSPTGSLWETQYF
TRBV20-1,few,TRBD1,TRBJ1-1,TGCAGTGCTAACCGGGACAGGAGGAACACTGAAGCTTTCTTT,CSANRDRRNTEAFF
TRBV5-6,.,.,TRBJ2-1,TGTGCCAGCAGCTATCTCCCGGATCCTGGCTATGAGCAGTTCTTC,CASSYLPDPGYEQFF
TRBV28,.,.,TRBJ2-4,TGTGCCAGCAGCGGAACCTTCCGGGCGGAGTACAGCAAAAACATTCAGTACTTC,CASSGTFRAEYSKNIQYF
TRBV20-1,few,TRBD1,TRBJ1-1,TGCAGTGCTAGACCTCGAGGACAGGCGTGGAACACTGAAGCTTTCTTT,CSARPRGQAWNTEAFF
TRBV20-1,.,.,TRBJ2-1,TGCAGTGCACAGGGAAATGAGCAGTTCTTC,CSAQGNEQFF
TRBV21-1,.,.,TRBJ2-7,TGTGCCAGCAGCCCTCGTAGGACAGGAGGAGGTTACGAGCAGTACTTC,CASSPRRTGGGYEQYF